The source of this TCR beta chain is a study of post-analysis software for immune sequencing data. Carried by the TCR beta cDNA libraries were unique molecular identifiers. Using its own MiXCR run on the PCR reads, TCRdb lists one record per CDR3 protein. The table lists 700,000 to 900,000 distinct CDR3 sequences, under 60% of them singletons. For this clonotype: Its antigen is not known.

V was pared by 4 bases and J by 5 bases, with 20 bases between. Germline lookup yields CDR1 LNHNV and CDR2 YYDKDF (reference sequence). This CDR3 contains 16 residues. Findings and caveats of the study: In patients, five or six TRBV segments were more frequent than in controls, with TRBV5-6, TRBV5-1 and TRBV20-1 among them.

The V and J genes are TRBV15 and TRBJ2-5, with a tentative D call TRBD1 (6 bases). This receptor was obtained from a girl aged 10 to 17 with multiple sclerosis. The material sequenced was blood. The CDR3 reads CATSTHPLQGRETQYF. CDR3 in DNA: TGTGCCACCAGCACCCACCCCCTACAGGGACGGGAGACCCAGTACTTC.